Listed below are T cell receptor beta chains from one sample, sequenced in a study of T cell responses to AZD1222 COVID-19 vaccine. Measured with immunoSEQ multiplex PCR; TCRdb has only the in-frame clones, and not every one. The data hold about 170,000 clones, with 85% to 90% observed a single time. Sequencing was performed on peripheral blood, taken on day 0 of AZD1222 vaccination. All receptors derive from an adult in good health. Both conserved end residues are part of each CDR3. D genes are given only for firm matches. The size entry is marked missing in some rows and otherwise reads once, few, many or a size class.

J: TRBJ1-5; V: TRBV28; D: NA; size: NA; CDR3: CASSTGAGNQPQHF; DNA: TGTGCCAGCAGTACCGGCGCGGGGAATCAGCCCCAGCATTTT
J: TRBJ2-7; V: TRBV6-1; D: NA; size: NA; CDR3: CASSALPAGETYEQYF; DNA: TGTGCCAGCAGTGCTCTACCAGCGGGCGAGACCTACGAGCAGTACTTC
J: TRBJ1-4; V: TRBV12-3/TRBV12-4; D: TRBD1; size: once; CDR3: CASSRDSNEKLFF; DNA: TGTGCCAGTTCTCGGGACAGTAATGAAAAACTGTTTTTT
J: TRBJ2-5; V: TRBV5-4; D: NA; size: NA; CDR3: CASSLKQLQETQYF; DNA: TGTGCCAGCAGCTTGAAACAGCTCCAAGAGACCCAGTACTTC
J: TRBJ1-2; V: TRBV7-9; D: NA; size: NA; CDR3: CASSLIPSGQMGYTF; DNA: TGTGCCAGCAGCTTAATCCCGTCGGGTCAAATGGGCTACACCTTC
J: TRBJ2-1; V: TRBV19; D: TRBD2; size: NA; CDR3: CASIGLAYNEQFF; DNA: TGTGCCAGTATTGGACTAGCGTACAATGAGCAGTTCTTC
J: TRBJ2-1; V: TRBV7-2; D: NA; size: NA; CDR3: CASSADGSSYNEQFF; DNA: TGTGCCAGCAGCGCCGACGGAAGCTCCTACAATGAGCAGTTCTTC
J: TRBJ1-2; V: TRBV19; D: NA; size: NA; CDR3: CASKSAQGDYGYTF; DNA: TGTGCCAGTAAGTCGGCACAGGGAGACTATGGCTACACCTTC
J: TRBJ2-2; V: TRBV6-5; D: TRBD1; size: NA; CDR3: CASSPGQRGGRELFF; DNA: TGTGCCAGCAGTCCGGGACAGAGAGGGGGTCGGGAGCTGTTTTTT
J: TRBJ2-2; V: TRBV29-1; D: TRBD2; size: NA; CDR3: CSVSTSGRSTGELFF; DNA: TGCAGCGTGTCGACTAGCGGGAGAAGCACCGGGGAGCTGTTTTTT
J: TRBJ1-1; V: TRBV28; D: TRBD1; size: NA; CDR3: CASSRDRASTEAFF; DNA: TGTGCCAGCAGCCGGGACAGGGCAAGCACTGAAGCTTTCTTT
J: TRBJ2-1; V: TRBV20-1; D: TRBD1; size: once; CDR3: CSASVWDSYNEQFF; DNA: TGCAGTGCTAGTGTCTGGGACAGTTACAATGAGCAGTTCTTC
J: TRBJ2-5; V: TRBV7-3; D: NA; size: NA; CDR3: CASSPGRSASETQYF; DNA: TGTGCCAGCAGCCCCGGTAGGAGCGCCTCGGAGACCCAGTACTTC
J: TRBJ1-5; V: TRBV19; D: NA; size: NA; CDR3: CASSGTAYSNQPQHF; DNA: TGTGCCAGTAGCGGGACGGCATATAGCAATCAGCCCCAGCATTTT
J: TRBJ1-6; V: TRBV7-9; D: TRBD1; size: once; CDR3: CASSAWTGQNSPLHF; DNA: TGTGCCAGCAGCGCATGGACAGGGCAGAATTCACCCCTCCACTTT
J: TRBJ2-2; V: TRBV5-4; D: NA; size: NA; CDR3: CASSLVTGDTGELFF; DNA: TGTGCCAGCAGCTTGGTTACAGGCGACACCGGGGAGCTGTTTTTT
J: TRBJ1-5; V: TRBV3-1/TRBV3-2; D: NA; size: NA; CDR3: CASSQSGGQSLMPQHF; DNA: TGTGCCAGCAGCCAAAGCGGAGGACAAAGTTTGATGCCCCAGCATTTT
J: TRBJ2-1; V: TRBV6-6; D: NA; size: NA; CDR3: CASKELEGSNEQFF; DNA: TGTGCCAGCAAGGAACTAGAGGGTTCCAATGAGCAGTTCTTC
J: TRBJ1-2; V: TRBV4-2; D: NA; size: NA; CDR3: CASSQEPQGPGANYGYTF; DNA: TGTGCCAGCAGCCAAGAACCCCAAGGTCCAGGGGCCAACTATGGCTACACCTTC
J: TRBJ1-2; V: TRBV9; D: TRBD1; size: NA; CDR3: CASSASGGASGYTF; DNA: TGTGCCAGCAGCGCCTCAGGGGGCGCGTCTGGCTACACCTTC
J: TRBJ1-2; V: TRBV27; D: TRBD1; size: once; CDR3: CASSFLTPTPGTGHHYGYTF; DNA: TGTGCCAGCAGTTTTCTGACCCCGACCCCCGGGACAGGGCATCACTATGGCTACACCTTC
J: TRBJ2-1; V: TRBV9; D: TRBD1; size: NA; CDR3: CASSGDRVSNNEQFF; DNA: TGTGCCAGCAGCGGGGACAGGGTTTCGAACAATGAGCAGTTCTTC
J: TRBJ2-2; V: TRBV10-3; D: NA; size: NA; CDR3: CAISAGSVGGELFF; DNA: TGTGCCATCAGTGCCGGTAGTGTTGGCGGGGAGCTGTTTTTT
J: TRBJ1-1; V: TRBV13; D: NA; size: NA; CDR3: CASSLALRTGAFF; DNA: TGTGCCAGCAGCTTAGCTCTACGAACAGGAGCTTTCTTT
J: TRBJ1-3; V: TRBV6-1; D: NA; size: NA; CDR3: CASSELGPTIF; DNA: TGTGCCAGCAGTGAATTGGGACCGACCATTTTT
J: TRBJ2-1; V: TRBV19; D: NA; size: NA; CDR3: CASSHRVEVSYNEQFF; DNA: TGTGCCAGTAGCCATAGGGTGGAGGTCTCCTACAATGAGCAGTTCTTC
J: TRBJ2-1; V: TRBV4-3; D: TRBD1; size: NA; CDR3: CASSHAGTEQFF; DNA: TGCGCCAGCAGCCATGCCGGGACAGAACAATTCTTC
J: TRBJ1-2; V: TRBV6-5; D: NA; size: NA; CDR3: CASSYRRGSNYGYTF; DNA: TGTGCCAGCAGTTACCGCAGGGGATCTAACTATGGCTACACCTTC
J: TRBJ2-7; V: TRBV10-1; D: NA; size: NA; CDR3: CASSGTATGHYEQYF; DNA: TGCGCCAGCAGTGGGACTGCGACAGGACACTACGAGCAGTACTTC
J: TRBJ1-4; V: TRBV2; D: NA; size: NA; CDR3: CASSDERERPLFF; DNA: TGTGCCAGCAGTGATGAGCGAGAGCGGCCTCTGTTTTTT
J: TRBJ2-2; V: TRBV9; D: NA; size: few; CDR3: CASSVWGAGELFF; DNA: TGTGCCAGCAGCGTATGGGGCGCCGGGGAGCTGTTTTTT
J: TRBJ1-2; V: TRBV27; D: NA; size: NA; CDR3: CASKNSGSSGPRANYGYTF; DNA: TGTGCCAGCAAAAATTCCGGGAGCTCTGGTCCTAGGGCTAACTATGGCTACACCTTC
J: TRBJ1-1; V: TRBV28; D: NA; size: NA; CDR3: CASSFRHFSNTEAFF; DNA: TGTGCCAGCAGTTTTCGGCACTTCTCGAACACTGAAGCTTTCTTT
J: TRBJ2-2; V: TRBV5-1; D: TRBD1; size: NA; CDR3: CASSFLTGSNGELFF; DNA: TGCGCCAGCAGCTTTTTGACAGGGTCAAACGGGGAGCTGTTTTTT
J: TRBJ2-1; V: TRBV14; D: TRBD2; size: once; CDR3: CASSRTSGRPNEQFF; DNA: TGTGCCAGCAGCCGAACTAGCGGGAGGCCAAATGAGCAGTTCTTC
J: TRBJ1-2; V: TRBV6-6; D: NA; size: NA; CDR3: CASSYSVNYGYTF; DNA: TGTGCCAGCAGTTACTCCGTTAACTATGGCTACACCTTC
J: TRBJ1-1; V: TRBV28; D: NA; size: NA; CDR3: CASSFGMTEAFF; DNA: TGTGCCAGCAGTTTTGGGATGACTGAAGCTTTCTTT
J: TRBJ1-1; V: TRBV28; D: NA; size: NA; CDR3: CASSRQIMNTEAFF; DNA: TGTGCCAGCAGCCGACAGATCATGAACACTGAAGCTTTCTTT
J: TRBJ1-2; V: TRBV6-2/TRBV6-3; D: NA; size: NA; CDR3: CASSRGLRRDYGYTF; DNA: TGTGCCAGCAGCCGAGGACTCAGAAGAGACTATGGCTACACCTTC
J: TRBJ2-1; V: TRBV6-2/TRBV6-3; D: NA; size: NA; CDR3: CASSLGSASYNEQFF; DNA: TGTGCCAGCAGCCTTGGGTCCGCCTCCTACAATGAGCAGTTCTTC
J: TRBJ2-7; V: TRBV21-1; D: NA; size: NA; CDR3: CASSDRPTPEQYF; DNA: TGTGCCAGCTCGGACAGGCCAACCCCCGAGCAGTACTTC